This entry features one T cell receptor beta chain sequence. Deletions cut 5 bases from V and 3 bases from J, with 17 bases between. Germline V lookup: CDR1 SGHTA, CDR2 FQGNSA. CDR3 length: 16 residues. Method: immunoSEQ multiplex PCR; TCRdb's copy keeps in-frame clones and lacks some. The profile covers roughly 1 million clones, with around 76% appearing a single time and roughly 1.4% taken by the ten largest. This entry is derived from a study of shared clonotypes between healthy human individuals. This TCR was sampled from a young man in good health. This chain links TRBV7-2 with TRBJ1-5, with D possibly matching TRBD1 (5 bases). The sequencing sample was made of memory CD4+ T cells sorted from blood. Documented subset: CD45RA-negative fraction. CDR3 DNA: TGTGCCAGCAGCCAAGCGGCAGGGACTTTCAATCAGCCCCAGCATTTT. Translating it yields CASSQAAGTFNQPQHF.